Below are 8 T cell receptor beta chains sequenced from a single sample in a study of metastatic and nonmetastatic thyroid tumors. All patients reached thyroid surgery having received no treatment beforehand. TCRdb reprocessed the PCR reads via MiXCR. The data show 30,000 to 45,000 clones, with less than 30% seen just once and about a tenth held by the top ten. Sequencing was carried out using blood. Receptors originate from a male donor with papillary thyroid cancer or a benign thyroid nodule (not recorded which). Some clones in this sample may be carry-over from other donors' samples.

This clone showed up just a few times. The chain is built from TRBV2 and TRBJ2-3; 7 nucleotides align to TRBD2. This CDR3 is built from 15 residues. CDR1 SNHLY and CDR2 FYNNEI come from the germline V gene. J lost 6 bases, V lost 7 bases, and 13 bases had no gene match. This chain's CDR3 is CASIAVAGVRDTQYF. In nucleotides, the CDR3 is TGTGCCAGCATCGCAGTTGCGGGAGTGAGGGATACGCAGTATTTT.

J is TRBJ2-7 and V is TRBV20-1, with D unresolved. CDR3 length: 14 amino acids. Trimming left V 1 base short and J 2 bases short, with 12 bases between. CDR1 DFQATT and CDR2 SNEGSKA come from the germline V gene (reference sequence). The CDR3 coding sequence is TGCAGTGCTAGAGTGGAAGGAACCGCCTACGAGCAGTACTTC. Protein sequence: CSARVEGTAYEQYF.

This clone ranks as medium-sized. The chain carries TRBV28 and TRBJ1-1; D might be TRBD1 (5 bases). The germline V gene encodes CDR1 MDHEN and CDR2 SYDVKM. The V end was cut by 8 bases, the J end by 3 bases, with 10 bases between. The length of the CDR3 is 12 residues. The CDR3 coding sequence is TGTGCCAGCGGGGCCCCTTACACTGAAGCTTTCTTT. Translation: CASGAPYTEAFF.

CDR3 sequence reads: CASSLGEFTDTQYF. Written as DNA, the CDR3 is TGCGCCAGCAGCTTGGGCGAGTTCACAGATACGCAGTATTTT. The V and J genes are TRBV5-1 and TRBJ2-3; D not resolved. Germline assignment: CDR1 SGHRS and CDR2 YFSETQ. Trimming left V 0 bases short and J 2 bases short, with 7 bases between. This CDR3 contains 14 residues.

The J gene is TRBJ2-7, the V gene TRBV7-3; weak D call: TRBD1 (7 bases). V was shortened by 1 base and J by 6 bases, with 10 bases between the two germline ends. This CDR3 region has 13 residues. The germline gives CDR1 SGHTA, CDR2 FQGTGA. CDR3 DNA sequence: TGTGCCAGCAGCTTAAGGCAGGGGGGCGAGCAGTACTTC. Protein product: CASSLRQGGEQYF.

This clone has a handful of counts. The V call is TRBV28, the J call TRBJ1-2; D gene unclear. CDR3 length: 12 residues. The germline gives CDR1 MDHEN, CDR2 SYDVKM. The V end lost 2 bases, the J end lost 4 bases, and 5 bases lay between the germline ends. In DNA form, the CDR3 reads TGTGCCAGCAGTTTAAATCGCTATGGCTACACCTTC. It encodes CASSLNRYGYTF.

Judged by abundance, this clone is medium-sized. As DNA, the CDR3 is TGTGCCAGCAGCCCCGTCCAGGGGATCACTGAAGCTTTCTTT. Amino acid sequence: CASSPVQGITEAFF. V usage is TRBV13 and J usage is TRBJ1-1; D might be TRBD1 (6 bases). The CDR3 totals 14 residues. Per germline, CDR1 PRHDT and CDR2 FYEKMQ (reference sequence). Trimming took 5 bases from V and 4 from J, leaving 14 bases between them.

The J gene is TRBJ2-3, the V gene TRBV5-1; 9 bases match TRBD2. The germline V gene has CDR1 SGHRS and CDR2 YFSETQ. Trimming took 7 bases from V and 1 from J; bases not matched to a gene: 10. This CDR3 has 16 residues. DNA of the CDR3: TGCGCCAGCTCAGCTTCGACTAGCGGAGGCACAGATACGCAGTATTTT. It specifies CASSASTSGGTDTQYF.